This T cell receptor beta chain was documented in a study of technical replicates of blood from a handful of donors. With V trimmed by 6 bases and J by 0 bases, 3 bases remained unmatched. CDR3 length equals 15 residues. Germline lookup yields CDR1 SNHLY and CDR2 FYNNEI. Using immunoSEQ multiplex PCR, the repertoire was profiled, and TCRdb retains in-frame clones only, with some absent. The sample lists 80,000 to 90,000 clones, around 94% occurring once. The rearrangement uses TRBV2 and TRBJ2-3; 10 bases agree with TRBD2. This TCR was sampled from a human donor in good health. Input material: T cells isolated from PBMCs. Here the CDR3 reads CASSWTSGSTDTQYF. Written as DNA, the CDR3 is TGTGCCAGCAGCTGGACTAGCGGAAGCACAGATACGCAGTATTTT.